The source of this TCR beta chain is a study of blood T cell repertoires in COVID-19. At the level of the study: Italy, Spain and the United States were the sources of the convalescent and acute COVID-19 samples.

CDR1 and CDR2 from the germline V gene are LGHNA and YSLEER. Trimming shortened V by 1 base and J by 0 bases, and 13 bases separated the two germline ends. The CDR3 extends over 17 amino acids. Using immunoSEQ multiplex PCR, the repertoire was profiled, and TCRdb retains in-frame clones only, with some absent. The table includes 75,000 to 100,000 clones, around nine tenths detected once. This clone was seen a single time. The gene calls are TRBV4-3 and TRBJ2-1; D remains unclear. The TCR comes from a man aged 55 to 70 with acute or convalescent COVID-19. Sequencing used peripheral blood. CDR3 sequence (DNA): TGCGCCAGCAGCCAAGGCGGAGAAAGGAGCTCCTACAATGAGCAGTTCTTC. Translated, it gives CASSQGGERSSYNEQFF.